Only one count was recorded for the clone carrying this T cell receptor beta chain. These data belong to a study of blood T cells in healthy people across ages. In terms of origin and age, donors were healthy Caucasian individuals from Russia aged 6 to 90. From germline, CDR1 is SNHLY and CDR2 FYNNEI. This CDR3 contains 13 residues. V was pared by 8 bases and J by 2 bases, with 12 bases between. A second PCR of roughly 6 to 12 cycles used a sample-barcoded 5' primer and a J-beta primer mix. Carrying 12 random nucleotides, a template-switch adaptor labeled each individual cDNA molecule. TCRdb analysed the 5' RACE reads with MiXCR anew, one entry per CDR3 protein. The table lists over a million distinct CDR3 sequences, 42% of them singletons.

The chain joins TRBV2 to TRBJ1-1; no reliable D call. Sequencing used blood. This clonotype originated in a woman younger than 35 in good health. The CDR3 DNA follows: TGTGCCAGCCGGAAGCAGCTAAACACTGAAGCTTTCTTT. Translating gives CASRKQLNTEAFF.